This T cell receptor (beta chain) was captured by sequencing in a study of shared clonotypes between healthy human individuals. Study information: The donors, a couple of women and a few men, were aged 18 to 49. Three CD4 naive, three CD4 memory, two CD8 naive and one CD8 memory plate were used per donor.

Study observations and caveats: Clonotype sharing across several donors was observed for about 5.2% of naive CD4 clonotypes.

CDR1 and CDR2 (germline): KGHSH, LQKENI. The CDR3 covers 14 residues. The germline V and J ends were trimmed by 3 bases and 2 bases, with 8 bases remaining between them. To note about this clone: Its antigen remains unknown.

Profiling relied on immunoSEQ multiplex PCR, and the TCRdb table lists in-frame clones only, not all of them. The top ten hold 1.5% to 2% of the sample, which has 550,000 to 700,000 clones, 60% to 75% seen once. The sequence was obtained from a woman between 25 and 40 years old in good health. The chain uses TRBV18 and TRBJ1-5, with D tentatively TRBD1 (5 bases). The sequenced sample consisted of memory CD4+ T cells sorted from blood. The subset is: CD45RA-negative fraction. The chain's CDR3 is CASSPVGGNQPQHF. Written as DNA, the CDR3 is TGTGCCAGCTCACCGGTGGGGGGCAATCAGCCCCAGCATTTT.